The 25 T cell receptor beta chains reported below all come from one sample, sequenced in a study of control samples from healthy donors and cancer patients. TCRdb's table, derived via immunoSEQ multiplex PCR, lists solely in-frame clones and lacks some. The sample contains 85,000 to 95,000 clones, about four fifths of which appear only once. The sequencing sample was made of blood. The receptors derive from a woman aged 55-69 years in good health.

The chain joins TRBV18 to TRBJ1-4, with D perhaps TRBD1 (6 bases). The length of the CDR3 is 13 residues. Trimming pared 5 bases from V and 8 bases from J, leaving 12 bases between. CDR1 and CDR2 (germline): KGHSH, LQKENI. The CDR3 loop reads CASSRAGEEKLFF. In nucleotides, the CDR3 is TGTGCCAGCTCAAGGGCAGGGGAAGAAAAACTGTTTTTT.

The CDR3 region is CASRPDSGSNQPQHF. The CDR3 DNA sequence: TGTGCCAGCAGGCCAGACAGTGGTAGCAATCAGCCCCAGCATTTT. V and J are TRBV28 and TRBJ1-5, with D possibly being TRBD1 (5 bases). Germline values: CDR1 MDHEN, CDR2 SYDVKM. The CDR3 spans 15 residues. With 6 bases removed from V and 0 bases from J, the gap between germline ends came to 12 bases.

In DNA form, the CDR3 reads TGTGCCGCCAGACCTTCAGATACGCAGTATTTT. It is translated as CAARPSDTQYF. The rearrangement uses TRBV27 and TRBJ2-3; D remains unclear. V was cut by 11 bases and J by 4 bases, with 10 bases left in between. Germline CDR1 and CDR2: MNHEY and SMNVEV (reference sequence). This CDR3 comprises 11 residues.

The chain links TRBV6-2 or TRBV6-3 to TRBJ1-1, with 10 bases that match TRBD1. The CDR3 consists of 17 residues. V was clipped by 0 bases and J by 0 bases; unmatched bases: 4. CDR1 MNHEY and CDR2 SVGEGT come from the germline V gene. CDR3 protein: CASSYSPTGGLNTEAFF. The CDR3 nucleotides are TGTGCCAGCAGTTACTCTCCGACAGGGGGCCTGAACACTGAAGCTTTCTTT.

The chain links TRBV19 to TRBJ2-2; tentatively, D is TRBD1 or TRBD2 (5 bases each). The CDR3 runs 13 residues. Deletions cut 3 bases from V and 6 bases from J, with 8 bases between. The germline gives CDR1 LNHDA, CDR2 SQIVND (reference sequence). CDR3 amino acids: CASSMGVPGELFF. Written as DNA, the CDR3 is TGTGCCAGTAGTATGGGGGTACCCGGGGAGCTGTTTTTT. The variable domain in full, completed from reference TRBV19 and TRBJ2-2, reads DGGITQSPKYLFRKEGQNVTLSCEQNLNHDAMYWYRQDPGQGLRLIYYSQIVNDFQKGDIAEGYSVSREKKESFPLTVTSAQKNPTAFYLCASSMGVPGELFFGEGSRLTVL.

The genes are TRBV5-8 and TRBJ1-3; D not resolved. The CDR3 consists of 14 residues. Germline loops: CDR1 SGHTS, CDR2 YDEGEE. Trimming took off 2 bases at V and 6 bases at J, with 12 bases between the two ends. CDR3 nucleotides: TGTGCCAGCAGCTTTACCCAGCAGGCAAACACCATATATTTT. Amino acids: CASSFTQQANTIYF.

For the CDR3, the DNA is TGTGCCAGAAGCTTGACTAGGACGGGACGCGGCCACGGCGAGCAGTACTTC. Translation: CARSLTRTGRGHGEQYF. The chain uses TRBV5-3 and TRBJ2-7, with D perhaps assigned TRBD1 or TRBD2 (5 bases each). TRBV5-3 is labeled an ORF, and its function is uncertain. V dropped 1 base and J dropped 6 bases, with 23 bases sitting between them. This CDR3 comprises 17 residues.

This chain uses TRBV2 with TRBJ1-1, with D possibly TRBD1 on 6 matching bases. Trimming removed 3 bases at V and 4 bases at J, with 9 bases between. This CDR3 is built from 13 residues. Per germline, CDR1 SNHLY and CDR2 FYNNEI. CDR3 loop: CASSEEGGTEAFF. The CDR3 DNA sequence: TGTGCCAGCAGTGAGGAAGGGGGCACTGAAGCTTTCTTT. Full variable domain (remainder filled in from reference TRBV2 and TRBJ1-1): EPEVTQTPSHQVTQMGQEVILRCVPISNHLYFYWYRQILGQKVEFLVSFYNNEISEKSEIFDDQFSVERPDGSNFTLKIRSTKLEDSAMYFCASSEEGGTEAFFGQGTRLTVV.

Notes on this clone: An end of the junction does not agree with germline; a read error may underlie this. The CDR3 sequence: CASRWTSGNTGELFF. The DNA for the CDR3 is TGTGCTAGCAGGTGGACTAGCGGAAACACCGGGGAGCTGTTTTTT. This sequence joins TRBV7-7 and TRBJ2-2; 10 bases agree with TRBD2. The CDR3 loop spans 15 amino acids. Germline V gene sequence: CDR1 SSHAT, CDR2 FNYEAQ (reference sequence).

The V and J genes are TRBV27 and TRBJ1-2; D is ambiguous. The V gene lost 3 bases and the J gene lost 4 bases, with 12 bases spanning the gap. The germline gives CDR1 MNHEY, CDR2 SMNVEV (reference sequence). CDR3 length equals 14 residues. The CDR3 loop reads CASSFRERGYGYTF. The DNA of the CDR3 is TGTGCCAGCAGTTTTCGGGAGCGGGGCTATGGCTACACCTTC.

The chain uses TRBV6-6 and TRBJ1-2; D unclear. Germline V gene sequence: CDR1 MNHNY, CDR2 SVGAGI (reference sequence). The CDR3 runs to 14 residues. Trimming removed 6 bases at V and 0 bases at J, with 11 bases between. CDR3 region: CASRTRRANYGYTF. CDR3 DNA sequence: TGTGCCAGCAGAACACGACGGGCTAACTATGGCTACACCTTC.

The rearrangement uses TRBV6-2 or TRBV6-3 and TRBJ2-1, with 7 bases aligning to TRBD2. The J segment lost 7 bases and the V segment lost 6 bases, leaving 0 bases of the junction unmatched. Germline values: CDR1 MNHEY, CDR2 SVGEGT. This CDR3 region has 11 residues. CDR3 coding DNA: TGTGCCAGCAGCGGGGGGAATGAGCAGTTCTTC. Amino acid sequence: CASSGGNEQFF.

This rearrangement joins TRBV5-1 to TRBJ1-6, with unresolved D. The V and J ends lost 3 bases and 7 bases respectively, with 17 bases between them. The germline V gene encodes CDR1 SGHRS and CDR2 YFSETQ. The CDR3 runs to 16 residues. The CDR3 is CASSSGSQAGNSPLHF. CDR3 nucleotide sequence: TGCGCCAGCAGCTCTGGCTCTCAGGCGGGGAATTCACCCCTCCACTTT.

This clone has more than one count but fewer than ten. The rearrangement joins TRBV10-3 to TRBJ1-6; D unclear. Germline CDR1 ENHRY, CDR2 SYGVKD. CDR3 length: 13 amino acids. With 10 bases removed from V and 6 bases from J, the gap between germline ends came to 13 bases. CDR3 DNA sequence: TGTGCCACTAAAGTCACATCTAATTCACCCCTCCACTTT. As protein: CATKVTSNSPLHF.

This sequence joins TRBV28 and TRBJ2-5; the match to TRBD2 covers 11 bases. V shed 4 bases, J shed 1 base, and the junction held 14 bases outside the gene matches. Per the germline V gene, CDR1 is MDHEN and CDR2 is SYDVKM. This CDR3 comprises 19 residues. This CDR3 reads CASSSTMISSGRLQETQYF. The DNA of the CDR3 is TGTGCCAGCAGTTCAACCATGATCTCTAGCGGGAGGCTCCAAGAGACCCAGTACTTC.

The chain carries TRBV10-1 and TRBJ2-7; TRBD1 agrees at 7 bases. The trim removed 2 bases at V and 5 bases at J, leaving 3 bases unmatched. This CDR3 is 13 amino acids long. From germline, CDR1 is WNHNN and CDR2 SYGVQD (reference sequence). CDR3 nucleotide sequence: TGCGCCAGCAGTGAGCCACAGGGGAACGAGCAGTACTTC. It codes for CASSEPQGNEQYF.

The chain has TRBV29-1 and TRBJ2-3, with TRBD2 as a possible D gene (5 bases). Per germline, CDR1 SQVTM and CDR2 ANQGSEA. The V end lost 6 bases, the J end lost 2 bases, and 15 bases lay between the germline ends. The CDR3 loop spans 14 amino acids. CDR3 DNA: TGCAGCGTCGGCGACTACCGGGCCACAGATACGCAGTATTTT. It yields the protein CSVGDYRATDTQYF.

The J gene is TRBJ2-3, the V gene TRBV27; weak D call: TRBD1 (7 bases). V was cut by 0 bases and J by 9 bases, with 22 bases left in between. CDR3 length: 17 amino acids. From germline, CDR1 is MNHEY and CDR2 SMNVEV (reference sequence). The CDR3 DNA reads as TGTGCCAGCAGTTTATCGTTGGAGGGGGCCTCGGTTTCCACGCAGTATTTT. The encoded protein is CASSLSLEGASVSTQYF.

The V and J genes are TRBV19 and TRBJ1-5; D possibly corresponds to TRBD1 (6 bases). Trimming took off 4 bases at V and 1 base at J, with 11 bases between the two ends. The CDR3 has 15 amino acids. Germline V gene data show CDR1 as LNHDA and CDR2 as SQIVND (reference sequence). Here the CDR3 reads CASSTYDRSNQPQHF. The CDR3 bases are TGTGCCAGTAGTACGTACGACAGGAGCAATCAGCCCCAGCATTTT. The full variable domain, completed using reference TRBV19 and TRBJ1-5, is DGGITQSPKYLFRKEGQNVTLSCEQNLNHDAMYWYRQDPGQGLRLIYYSQIVNDFQKGDIAEGYSVSREKKESFPLTVTSAQKNPTAFYLCASSTYDRSNQPQHFGDGTRLSIL.

The chain employs TRBV12-3 or TRBV12-4 and TRBJ1-5; D remains ambiguous. The V end was cut by 5 bases, the J end by 7 bases, with 9 bases between. The CDR3 runs to 12 residues. The CDR3 spells CASSRVDQPQHF. Here the CDR3 DNA reads TGTGCCAGCAGTCGGGTTGACCAGCCCCAGCATTTT.

The V and J genes are TRBV29-1 and TRBJ1-3; D remains unclear. Germline lookup yields CDR1 SQVTM and CDR2 ANQGSEA. V was trimmed by 3 bases and J by 2 bases, leaving 8 bases between them. This CDR3 is 13 amino acids long. Written as DNA, the CDR3 is TGCAGCGTTGAGGGAGATACTGGAAACACCATATATTTT. This gives the protein CSVEGDTGNTIYF.

The chain combines TRBV27 with TRBJ2-1; perhaps D is TRBD1 or TRBD2 (5 bases each). This CDR3 region has 18 residues. Germline V CDR1 and CDR2: MNHEY, SMNVEV (reference sequence). The V end was cut by 7 bases, the J end by 0 bases, with 22 bases between. CDR3 in DNA: TGTGCCAGCACCGGTCATGGGAGTGTCGGGGCCTCCTACAATGAGCAGTTCTTC. As protein: CASTGHGSVGASYNEQFF.

This clone was observed many times. The gene calls are TRBV6-5 and TRBJ1-5, with TRBD1 identical over 7 bases. Losses at the gene ends were 6 bases for V and 2 bases for J; bases not matched to a gene: 4. CDR3 length equals 14 residues. Looked up from germline, CDR1 is MNHEY and CDR2 is SVGAGI. This chain's CDR3 is CASRPGQGNQPQHF. The CDR3 bases are TGTGCCAGCAGGCCCGGACAGGGCAATCAGCCCCAGCATTTT.

The rearrangement joins TRBV5-1 to TRBJ1-1, with D perhaps TRBD1 (5 bases). V was pared by 0 bases and J by 7 bases, with 13 bases between. This CDR3 has 14 residues. Looked up from germline, CDR1 is SGHRS and CDR2 is YFSETQ. CDR3 in DNA: TGCGCCAGCAGCTTGGATATGGGGCTTCGTGAAGCTTTCTTT. Amino acid sequence: CASSLDMGLREAFF. The full variable domain, in which reference TRBV5-1 and TRBJ1-1 provide the parts outside the CDR3, is KAGVTQTPRYLIKTRGQQVTLSCSPISGHRSVSWYQQTPGQGLQFLFEYFSETQRNKGNFPGRFSGRQFSNSRSEMNVSTLELGDSALYLCASSLDMGLREAFFGQGTRLTVV.

This clone was observed a few times. This chain connects TRBV7-2 to TRBJ2-7; D not resolved. CDR3 length: 15 residues. The ends were cut back, 2 bases at V and 7 bases at J, with 18 bases in the middle. Germline values: CDR1 SGHTA, CDR2 FQGNSA. In nucleotides, the CDR3 is TGTGCCAGCAGCTTAAGTATCCGTGGATTGGGGGAGCAGTACTTC. This sequence encodes CASSLSIRGLGEQYF.